The source of this TCR beta chain is a study of OX40 agonist ivuxolimab in advanced cancers. Study context: Cancers in dose escalation were hepatocellular, melanoma, renal cell and head and neck.

Of note for this clone: The antigen is undetermined.

The table came from immunoSEQ multiplex PCR; TCRdb's copy has only in-frame clones and leaves some out. The sample consists of tens of thousands of clones, less than 90% of them appearing once. Study conclusions and caveats: Not determined was the antigen specificity of the expanded peripheral T cells.

V dropped 0 bases and J dropped 1 base, with 4 bases sitting between them. The CDR3 runs 14 residues. Germline V CDR1 and CDR2: SGHDT, YYEEEE. The gene calls are TRBV5-6 and TRBJ2-2; D remains unclear. Sequencing used CD4+ or CD8+ T cells sorted from blood, obtained in a trial of the OX40 agonist ivuxolimab. This sequence was found in an adult with an advanced solid tumor such as melanoma, head and neck, liver or kidney cancer. The chain's CDR3 is CASSLAENTGELFF. The CDR3 nucleotides read TGTGCCAGCAGCTTGGCGGAGAACACCGGGGAGCTGTTTTTT.